This record concerns one T cell receptor beta chain sequence. Per germline, CDR1 LGHNA and CDR2 YSLEER. The CDR3 spans 16 residues. The ends lost 4 bases at V and 4 bases at J; junction bases unmatched: 9. These data come from a study of shared T cell receptors in the human thymus. Using immunoSEQ multiplex PCR, the repertoire was profiled, and TCRdb retains in-frame clones only, with some absent. The table lists hundreds of thousands of clones, 70% to 90% of them singletons. These same records also appear under a second study, on human thymus T cells.

The receptor was derived from a boy under two years old with a congenital heart defect. Sequences were obtained from thymocytes. V usage is TRBV4-3 and J usage is TRBJ2-2, with 7 bases lining up with TRBD2. The DNA of the CDR3 is TGCGCCAGCAGCCCCTGGGAGGGCCTGGGCACCGGGGAGCTGTTTTTT. This codes for CASSPWEGLGTGELFF.